These 9 T cell receptor beta chains were sequenced from one sample in a study of blood T cells in healthy people across ages. Through a sample-barcoded 5' primer and a J-beta primer mix, a second PCR was run for roughly 6 to 11 cycles. MiXCR was run by TCRdb on the 5' RACE reads, yielding one entry per CDR3 protein. The table lists approximately 400,000 distinct CDR3 sequences, over 45% of them singletons. The sample consisted of blood. These receptors were collected from a man in his fifties or sixties in good health.

The chain employs TRBV7-9 and TRBJ2-7; no reliable D call. V shed 4 bases and J shed 4 bases, with 8 bases lying between them. The CDR3 sequence is 12 residues long. Germline V CDR1 and CDR2: SEHNR, FQNEAQ (reference sequence). In nucleotides, the CDR3 is TGTGCCAGCAGCTCGAACACATACGAGCAGTACTTC. It specifies CASSSNTYEQYF.

This clonotype came up many times. The DNA of the CDR3 is TGCGCCAGCAGCGCTCTGTCCTACAATGAGCAGTTCTTC. It is translated as CASSALSYNEQFF. The chain uses TRBV5-1 and TRBJ2-1; D unresolved. V lost 4 bases and J lost 1, with 6 bases in between. Per germline, CDR1 SGHRS and CDR2 YFSETQ. This CDR3 is 13 amino acids long.

J is TRBJ2-7 and V is TRBV20-1; D call uncertain. The CDR3 runs to 14 residues. Trimming left V 3 bases short and J 2 bases short, with 14 bases between. The germline gives CDR1 DFQATT, CDR2 SNEGSKA (reference sequence). The CDR3 DNA follows: TGCAGTGCTAGTCCCCAGTTACCACCCTACGAGCAGTACTTC. Translated: CSASPQLPPYEQYF.

This rearrangement joins TRBV29-1 to TRBJ2-3, with 7 bases lining up with TRBD1. The CDR3 loop spans 15 amino acids. CDR1 is SQVTM, CDR2 ANQGSEA, per germline. Trimming removed 6 bases from V and 0 bases from J; junction bases left unmatched: 9. The CDR3 nucleotides are TGCAGCGTCTACGGGACAGCCTTTAGCACAGATACGCAGTATTTT. Its translation: CSVYGTAFSTDTQYF.

The rearrangement uses TRBV29-1 and TRBJ1-1, with a weak D call TRBD1 (5 bases). Germline-derived CDR1 and CDR2 are SQVTM and ANQGSEA. Trimming took off 2 bases at V and 10 bases at J, with 17 bases between the two ends. The CDR3 loop spans 13 amino acids. CDR3 nucleotide sequence: TGCAGCGTTGAAAGCCGGGACGGACGGGGAGCTTTCTTT. This gives the protein CSVESRDGRGAFF. Combining the CDR3 with reference TRBV29-1 and TRBJ1-1 gives the whole variable domain SAVISQKPSRDICQRGTSLTIQCQVDSQVTMMFWYRQQPGQSLTLIATANQGSEATYESGFVIDKFPISRPNLTFSTLTVSNMSPEDSSIYLCSVESRDGRGAFFGQGTRLTVV.

CDR3 sequence: CASGDGGDTEAFF. DNA of the CDR3: TGTGCCAGCGGAGACGGGGGGGACACTGAAGCTTTCTTT. V gene TRBV6-2 or TRBV6-3 combines with J gene TRBJ1-1, with D tentatively TRBD1 (5 bases). This CDR3 has 13 residues. V lost 8 bases and J lost 3, with 13 bases in between. CDR1 and CDR2 from the germline V gene are MNHEY and SVGEGT.

This clonotype appeared a single time. This rearrangement joins TRBV20-1 to TRBJ2-3; 8 bases match TRBD2. This CDR3 region has 17 residues. The germline gives CDR1 DFQATT, CDR2 SNEGSKA (reference sequence). CDR3 sequence (DNA): TGCAGGGCTGCACCCGGCGGGGGGTCACCGAGCACAGATACGCAGTATTTT. Translated, it gives CRAAPGGGSPSTDTQYF.

The chain couples TRBV24-1 to TRBJ2-5; no definite D call. The J call is in doubt because the DNA end fits TRBJ2-1 better. The CDR3 consists of 13 residues. CDR1 is KGHDR, CDR2 SFDVKD, per germline. Here the CDR3 reads CATSDSFPETQFF. The CDR3 nucleotides read TGTGCCACCAGTGATTCTTTCCCAGAGACCCAGTTCTTC.

This clonotype was recorded once. This chain joins TRBV24-1 and TRBJ2-4, with TRBD1 matching 10 bases. The DNA end is more similar to TRBJ2-7, so the J call may be wrong. Looked up from germline, CDR1 is KGHDR and CDR2 is SFDVKD. The CDR3 is 17 amino acids. The CDR3 coding sequence is TGTGCCACCAGTGATGGAGGACAGGGGGAAATTAGCTACGAGCAGTACTTC. This gives the protein CATSDGGQGEISYEQYF.